Below are 9 T cell receptor beta chains sequenced from a single sample in a study of blood T cell repertoires in COVID-19. Method: immunoSEQ multiplex PCR; TCRdb's copy keeps in-frame clones and lacks some. In the table there are 200,000 to 300,000 clones, around 89% of which are singletons. Sequenced sample: peripheral blood. These receptors all come from a middle-aged woman who had recovered from COVID-19.

The chain carries TRBV5-1 and TRBJ2-7; D is perhaps TRBD2 (7 bases). This CDR3 has 16 amino acids. The ends were cut back, 0 bases at V and 2 bases at J, with 15 bases in the middle. The germline gives CDR1 SGHRS, CDR2 YFSETQ. The CDR3 sequence: CASSLGSGRGTYEQYF. CDR3 bases: TGCGCCAGCAGCTTGGGGTCGGGGAGGGGGACCTACGAGCAGTACTTC. The whole variable domain, remainder taken from reference TRBV5-1 and TRBJ2-7, is KAGVTQTPRYLIKTRGQQVTLSCSPISGHRSVSWYQQTPGQGLQFLFEYFSETQRNKGNFPGRFSGRQFSNSRSEMNVSTLELGDSALYLCASSLGSGRGTYEQYFGPGTRLTVT.

J is TRBJ2-6 and V is TRBV9, with TRBD2 identical over 8 bases. Germline V gives CDR1 SGDLS, CDR2 YYNGEE. This CDR3 has 16 residues. J was trimmed by 1 base and V by 4 bases; bases with no gene match: 4. CDR3 sequence (DNA): TGTGCCAGCAGCTCAGGCGGGGGGTCTGGGGCCAACGTCCTGACTTTC. Translated: CASSSGGGSGANVLTF.

The V call is TRBV11-2, the J call TRBJ1-4, with a possible D match to TRBD1 (5 bases). CDR1 and CDR2 (germline): SGHAT, FQNNGV. V was trimmed by 2 bases and J by 8 bases, leaving 18 bases between them. The CDR3 totals 16 residues. Here the CDR3 reads CASSLKAQGTTEKLFF. The DNA of the CDR3 is TGTGCCAGCAGCTTAAAAGCGCAGGGTACAACGGAAAAACTGTTTTTT.

This sequence joins TRBV11-2 and TRBJ2-1; TRBD2 matches 8 bases. The CDR3 runs 16 residues. CDR1 is SGHAT and CDR2 is FQNNGV in the germline V gene. The V gene end was trimmed by 5 bases and the J gene end by 4 bases; junction bases not matched to a gene: 10. The CDR3 loop reads CASSPRRVAGYNEQFF. In DNA form, the CDR3 reads TGTGCCAGCAGCCCCCGTCGGGTAGCGGGGTACAATGAGCAGTTCTTC.

The genes are TRBV18 and TRBJ1-2, with D perhaps TRBD1 (5 bases). CDR3 length equals 15 residues. Trimming removed 3 bases at V and 8 bases at J, with 19 bases between. Germline loops: CDR1 KGHSH, CDR2 LQKENI. CDR3: CASSPINGGFYGYTF. The DNA of the CDR3 is TGTGCCAGCTCACCGATAAACGGGGGATTTTACGGCTACACCTTC. The whole variable domain, filled in from reference TRBV18 and TRBJ1-2, reads NAGVMQNPRHLVRRRGQEARLRCSPMKGHSHVYWYRQLPEEGLKFMVYLQKENIIDESGMPKERFSAEFPKEGPSILRIQQVVRGDSAAYFCASSPINGGFYGYTFGSGTRLTVV.

The chain is built from TRBV4-1 and TRBJ2-2, with a weak D call TRBD2 (6 bases). This CDR3 is built from 14 residues. CDR1 is MGHRA, CDR2 YSYEKL, per germline. V shed 8 bases and J shed 2 bases, with 12 bases lying between them. The CDR3 DNA reads as TGCGCCAGCCGCGCGCGGGGAAACACCGGGGAGCTGTTTTTT. Protein: CASRARGNTGELFF.

The chain carries TRBV9 and TRBJ2-1; TRBD2 matches 12 bases. CDR3 length: 15 residues. CDR1 is SGDLS, CDR2 YYNGEE, per germline. The junction had 4 bases not matched to a gene; V was cut back by 2 bases and J by 7 bases. CDR3: CASSVPSGRGNEQFF. The CDR3 DNA reads TGTGCCAGCAGCGTCCCTAGCGGGAGGGGTAATGAGCAGTTCTTC.

The CDR3 DNA reads TGTGCCAGCAGACCCAACAGGGCGGGCACTGAAGCTTTCTTT. It translates to CASRPNRAGTEAFF. This sequence joins TRBV3-1 (or the pseudogene TRBV3-2) and TRBJ1-1, with D tentatively TRBD1 (6 bases). This CDR3 has 14 amino acids. Germline CDR1 LGHDT, CDR2 YNNKEL (reference sequence). The V end was cut by 6 bases, the J end by 4 bases, with 15 bases between.

The chain uses TRBV5-6 and TRBJ1-2; tentative D call: TRBD1 (6 bases). V gave up 0 bases and J gave up 11 bases, with 17 bases separating them. The CDR3 loop spans 14 amino acids. CDR1 is SGHDT, CDR2 YYEEEE, per germline. DNA of the CDR3: TGTGCCAGCAGCTTGGGGGGGCCCACCTGGGGGTACACCTTC. Its protein is CASSLGGPTWGYTF.